The 9 T cell receptor beta chains in this list originate from one sample, sequenced in a study of identical twins. TCRdb used MiXCR to reprocess the 5' RACE reads, holding one entry per CDR3 protein. The table includes 1.5 million or so distinct CDR3 sequences, about 31% detected once. The sample was cord blood. The receptors were gathered from a newborn girl in good health.

The V and J genes are TRBV10-3 and TRBJ1-1; TRBD1 matches at 7 bases. After removal of 5 bases from V and 0 bases from J, the junction contained 3 bases not matched to a gene. Germline V gene data show CDR1 as ENHRY and CDR2 as SYGVKD. CDR3 length: 14 amino acids. For the CDR3, the DNA is TGTGCCATCAGTTTGGGACAGTTGAACACTGAAGCTTTCTTT. Protein product: CAISLGQLNTEAFF.

V usage is TRBV20-1 and J usage is TRBJ2-7; D gene ambiguous. Trimming left V 2 bases short and J 3 bases short, with 11 bases between. Germline V gives CDR1 DFQATT, CDR2 SNEGSKA (reference sequence). CDR3 length equals 13 residues. Here the CDR3 reads CSARPQPDYEQYF. As DNA, the CDR3 is TGCAGTGCTAGACCGCAGCCCGACTACGAGCAGTACTTC.

This clonotype was detected a few times. J is TRBJ2-6 and V is TRBV10-3, with a possible D match to TRBD1 (5 bases). V was clipped by 4 bases and J by 7 bases, with 14 bases between them. The CDR3 extends over 15 amino acids. The germline V gene has CDR1 ENHRY and CDR2 SYGVKD. The CDR3 coding sequence is TGTGCCATCAGTGGTGGGGCGTCTGAAGCCAACGTCCTGACTTTC. Amino acids: CAISGGASEANVLTF.

The V call is TRBV21-1, the J call TRBJ2-5; no DNA check was done on the table's D call, TRBD1. TRBV21-1 is shown as a pseudogene. The CDR3 has 14 residues. DNA of the CDR3: TGTGCCAGCAGCAAAGTCGGCGGGACAGAGACCCAGTACTTC. The encoded protein is CASSKVGGTETQYF.

This chain links TRBV4-1 with TRBJ2-1; tentative D call: TRBD2 (6 bases). The J call is in doubt because the DNA end fits TRBJ2-7 better. Germline CDR1 and CDR2: MGHRA and YSYEKL. CDR3 length: 16 amino acids. This CDR3 is CASSQALGGKNNEQYF. CDR3 sequence (DNA): TGCGCCAGCAGCCAAGCCCTCGGCGGGAAGAACAATGAGCAGTACTTC.

This rearrangement joins TRBV20-1 to TRBJ2-1, with 9 bases that match TRBD2. From germline, CDR1 is DFQATT and CDR2 SNEGSKA (reference sequence). V lost 3 bases to trimming and J lost 10 bases; unmatched junction nucleotides: 13. This CDR3 is built from 15 residues. The CDR3 coding sequence is TGCAGTGCTAGCCTTACTAGCGGGCGGCGGGGGGAGCAGTTCTTC. Translating it yields CSASLTSGRRGEQFF.

The chain has TRBV5-1 and TRBJ2-5; TRBD1 matches at 9 bases. From germline, CDR1 is SGHRS and CDR2 YFSETQ. The J segment lost 3 bases and the V segment lost 0 bases, leaving 3 bases of the junction unmatched. The CDR3 runs 15 residues. The CDR3 nucleotides are TGCGCCAGCAGCTTGGCCGGGACAGGGAAAGAGACCCAGTACTTC. It encodes CASSLAGTGKETQYF.

This clonotype was counted between two and nine times. This chain joins TRBV20-1 and TRBJ2-7, with D unclear. Germline assignment: CDR1 DFQATT and CDR2 SNEGSKA (reference sequence). The CDR3 is 14 amino acids. V lost 3 bases and J lost 4, with 16 bases in between. The CDR3 is CSARFPSRPYEQYF. CDR3 in DNA: TGCAGTGCTAGGTTCCCCAGCCGGCCATACGAGCAGTACTTC.

The chain uses TRBV19 and TRBJ2-2, with a possible D match to TRBD1 (6 bases). Per germline, CDR1 LNHDA and CDR2 SQIVND (reference sequence). The V end was cut by 3 bases, the J end by 6 bases, with 14 bases between. The CDR3 length is 15 residues. CDR3 residues: CASSIFRQDAGELFF. In nucleotides, the CDR3 is TGTGCCAGTAGTATTTTCCGACAGGACGCCGGGGAGCTGTTTTTT.